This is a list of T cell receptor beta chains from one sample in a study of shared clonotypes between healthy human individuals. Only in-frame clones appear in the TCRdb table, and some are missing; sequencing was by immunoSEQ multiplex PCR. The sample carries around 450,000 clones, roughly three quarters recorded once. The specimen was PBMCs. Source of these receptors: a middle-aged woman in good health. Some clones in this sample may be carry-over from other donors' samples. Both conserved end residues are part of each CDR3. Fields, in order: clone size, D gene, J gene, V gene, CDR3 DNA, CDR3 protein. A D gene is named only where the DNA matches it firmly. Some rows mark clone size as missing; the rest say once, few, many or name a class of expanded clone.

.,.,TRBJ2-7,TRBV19,TGTGCCAGTAGTATCTCCGGGACGGGATTCGACGAGCAGTACTTC,CASSISGTGFDEQYF
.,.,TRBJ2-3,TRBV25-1,TGTGCCAGCAGTGAAAATACTAGGGATACGCAGTATTTT,CASSENTRDTQYF
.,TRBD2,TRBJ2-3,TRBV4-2,TGTGCCAGCAGCCAAGGGGGAGCTAGCGGGACTCTCACAGATACGCAGTATTTT,CASSQGGASGTLTDTQYF
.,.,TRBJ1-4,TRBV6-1,TGTGCCAGCAGGGCGATGGTCACTAATGAAAAACTGTTTTTT,CASRAMVTNEKLFF
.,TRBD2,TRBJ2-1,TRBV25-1,TGTGCCAGCAGTCCCGGGACTAGCGGGAGATTCGATGAGCAGTTCTTC,CASSPGTSGRFDEQFF
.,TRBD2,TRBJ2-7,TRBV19,TGTGCCAGTAGTATCTCGGGGACTAGACAACCCGAGCAGTACTTC,CASSISGTRQPEQYF
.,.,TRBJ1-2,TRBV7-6,TGTGCCAGCAGCTTAGCGTGGGGGGGCTTCTATGGCTACACCTTC,CASSLAWGGFYGYTF
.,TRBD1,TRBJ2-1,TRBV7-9,TGTGCCAGCAGCCCTTCACAGGGGTCCGCCTCCTACAATGAGCAGTTCTTC,CASSPSQGSASYNEQFF
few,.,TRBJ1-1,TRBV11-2,TGTGCCAGCAGCTTAGGTGGGGGGGGCAACACTGAAGCTTTCTTT,CASSLGGGGNTEAFF
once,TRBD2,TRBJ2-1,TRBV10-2,TGCGCCAGCAGCGCTCTAGCGGGAGACTACAATGAGCAGTTCTTC,CASSALAGDYNEQFF
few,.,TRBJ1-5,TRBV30,TGTGCCTGGAGTGTCACAGGTGGCCAGCCCCAGCATTTT,CAWSVTGGQPQHF
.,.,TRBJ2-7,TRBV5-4,TGTGCCAGCAGCCCAAGGAGAGGCTACGAGCAGTACTTC,CASSPRRGYEQYF
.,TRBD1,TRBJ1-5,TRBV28,TGTGCCAGCAGTCCTCCCGGACAGGGGGCGCGATGGCCCCAGCATTTT,CASSPPGQGARWPQHF
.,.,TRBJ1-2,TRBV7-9,TGTGCCAGCAACCGGGAGGGCTCTCGCCATGGCTACACCTTC,CASNREGSRHGYTF
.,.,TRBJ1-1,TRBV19,TGTGCCAGTAGTCCTGCGATGACCAGGGTAGGCGCTGAAGCTTTCTTT,CASSPAMTRVGAEAFF
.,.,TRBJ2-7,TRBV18,TGTGCCAGCTCACCACCGGCCGGGTCCACCTACGAGCAGTACTTC,CASSPPAGSTYEQYF
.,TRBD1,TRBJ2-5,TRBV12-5,TGTGCTAAATTGACGGACAGGGGGCAAGAGACCCAGTACTTC,CAKLTDRGQETQYF
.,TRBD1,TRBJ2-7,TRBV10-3,TGTGCCATCAGTGAGTCGAAGGGACAGGGTATCTACGAGCAGTACTTC,CAISESKGQGIYEQYF
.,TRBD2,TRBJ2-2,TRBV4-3,TGCGCCAGCAGCCAAGAACCGGGAGGAGGGACCGGGGAGCTGTTTTTT,CASSQEPGGGTGELFF
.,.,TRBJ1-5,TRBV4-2,TGTGCCAGCAGTGTAGACGCCGCTAATCAGCCCCAGCATTTT,CASSVDAANQPQHF
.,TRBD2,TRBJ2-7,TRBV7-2,TGTGCCAGCAGCTCAGGGACTAGCGGGAGGGCGAGCTCCTACGAGCAGTACTTC,CASSSGTSGRASSYEQYF
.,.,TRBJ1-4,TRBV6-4,TGTGCCAGCAGTGCCACAGAACAGGGAAATGAAAAACTGTTTTTT,CASSATEQGNEKLFF
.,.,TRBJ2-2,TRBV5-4,TGTGCCAGCAGCTTGGTACCCTTAAATGGGGACACCGGGGAGCTGTTTTTT,CASSLVPLNGDTGELFF
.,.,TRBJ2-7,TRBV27,TGTGCCAGCAGTTTATCGAAGAGGAACGAGCAGTACTTC,CASSLSKRNEQYF
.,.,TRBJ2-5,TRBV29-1,TGCAGCGTTGAAGAGGGAGAGACCCAGTACTTC,CSVEEGETQYF
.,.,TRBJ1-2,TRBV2,TGTGCCAGCAGCGCCGGGGTGGGGGTTGGCTACACCTTC,CASSAGVGVGYTF
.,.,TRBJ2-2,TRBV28,TGTGCCAGCAGGTTAGGGGGGCCCCACACCGGGGAGCTGTTTTTT,CASRLGGPHTGELFF
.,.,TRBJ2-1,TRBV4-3,TGCGCCAGCAGCCAAGATAGGGGGTTCGAGCAGTTCTTC,CASSQDRGFEQFF
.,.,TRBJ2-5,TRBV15,TGTGCCACCAGCTGGGGACTTCAAGAGACCCAGTACTTC,CATSWGLQETQYF
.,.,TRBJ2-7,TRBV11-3,TGTGCCAGCAGCTTAGATTACACGGGACAATACGAGCAGTACTTC,CASSLDYTGQYEQYF
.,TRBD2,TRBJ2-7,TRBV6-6,TGTGCCAGCAGAGCGGGGGATGGCTCCTACGAGCAGTACTTC,CASRAGDGSYEQYF
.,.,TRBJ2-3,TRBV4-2,TGTGCCAGCAGCCAAGATCGGGGGCTGGAGGACTCAGATACGCAGTATTTT,CASSQDRGLEDSDTQYF
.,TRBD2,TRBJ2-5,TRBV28,TGTGCCAGCAGTTTGGCTAGCGGGAACAACAAAGAGACCCAGTACTTC,CASSLASGNNKETQYF
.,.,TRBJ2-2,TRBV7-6,TGTGCCAGCAGCTTAGGGGGAGCGAACACCGGGGAGCTGTTTTTT,CASSLGGANTGELFF
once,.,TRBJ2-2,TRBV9,TGTGCCAGCAGCGACAATGTAGCGGACACGAACACCGGGGAGCTGTTTTTT,CASSDNVADTNTGELFF